One sample yielded the 8 T cell receptor beta chains listed below, sequenced in a study of blood T cell repertoires in COVID-19. Using immunoSEQ multiplex PCR, the repertoire was profiled, and TCRdb retains in-frame clones only, with some absent. The data hold under 200,000 clones, with about 85% observed a single time. Sequencing was carried out using peripheral blood. These receptors all come from a woman aged 50 to 60 with COVID-19, enrolled during active disease.

The chain joins TRBV28 to TRBJ1-5; D gene unclear. The V end lost 1 base, the J end lost 3 bases, and 13 bases lay between the germline ends. There are 16 residues in the CDR3. Germline CDR1 and CDR2: MDHEN and SYDVKM. CDR3: CASSLSSPAPNQPQHF. The CDR3, as DNA: TGTGCCAGCAGTTTATCTAGTCCAGCCCCCAATCAGCCCCAGCATTTT. The full variable domain, rest sourced from reference TRBV28 and TRBJ1-5, is DVKVTQSSRYLVKRTGEKVFLECVQDMDHENMFWYRQDPGLGLRLIYFSYDVKMKEKGDIPEGYSVSREKKERFSLILESASTNQTSMYLCASSLSSPAPNQPQHFGDGTRLSIL.

The chain carries TRBV6-6 and TRBJ2-5; 7 nucleotides agree with TRBD1. This CDR3 spans 13 amino acids. After removal of 7 bases from V and 1 base from J, the junction contained 3 bases not matched to a gene. CDR1 MNHNY and CDR2 SVGAGI come from the germline V gene (reference sequence). The CDR3 sequence is CASTRDSQETQYF. The DNA for the CDR3 is TGTGCCAGCACCCGGGACAGCCAAGAGACCCAGTACTTC.

This clone was counted only a few times. The chain carries TRBV6-5 and TRBJ1-5, with a tentative D call TRBD1 (6 bases). The germline gives CDR1 MNHEY, CDR2 SVGAGI. Trimming cost V 5 bases and J 7 bases, with 15 bases left between them. The CDR3 extends over 14 amino acids. The CDR3 bases are TGTGCCAGCAGTCCCCCACAGGGCGGCCAGCCCCAGCATTTT. Amino acid sequence: CASSPPQGGQPQHF.

A few counts support this clone. The chain employs TRBV4-1 and TRBJ1-1, with unresolved D. CDR1 MGHRA and CDR2 YSYEKL come from the germline V gene. Trimming shortened V by 0 bases and J by 8 bases, and 10 bases separated the two germline ends. The CDR3 totals 13 residues. The CDR3 loop is CASSQEGRVEAFF. The CDR3 DNA sequence: TGCGCCAGCAGCCAAGAAGGGCGGGTAGAAGCTTTCTTT.

The chain is built from TRBV4-1 and TRBJ1-1, with D possibly TRBD1 on 6 matching bases. The ends were cut back, 5 bases at V and 3 bases at J, with 13 bases in the middle. This CDR3 is built from 14 residues. CDR1 and CDR2 (germline): MGHRA, YSYEKL. The DNA of the CDR3 is TGCGCCAGCAGCAAAGGGGGGAGGGACACTGAAGCTTTCTTT. Protein product: CASSKGGRDTEAFF.

V is TRBV2 and J is TRBJ1-4, with D possibly matching TRBD1 (6 bases). The CDR3 extends over 15 amino acids. V was shortened by 2 bases and J by 8 bases, with 15 bases between the two germline ends. Germline V gene data show CDR1 as SNHLY and CDR2 as FYNNEI. DNA for the CDR3: TGTGCCAGCAGTGAATTGGCAGGGGCCGCCGAAAAACTGTTTTTT. Its protein product is CASSELAGAAEKLFF.

The J gene is TRBJ1-6, the V gene TRBV10-3; D is unresolved. The CDR3 has 15 residues. CDR1 ENHRY and CDR2 SYGVKD come from the germline V gene. The V gene lost 2 bases and the J gene lost 0 bases, with 5 bases spanning the gap. CDR3 DNA: TGTGCCATCAGTGAGGGGAGCTCCTATAATTCACCCCTCCACTTT. Protein: CAISEGSSYNSPLHF.

The chain employs TRBV2 and TRBJ2-1; the D gene is possibly TRBD2 (5 bases). The V gene's germline CDR1 is SNHLY and CDR2 FYNNEI. The CDR3 runs to 15 residues. V lost 7 bases to trimming and J lost 0 bases, with 13 bases between them. In DNA, the CDR3 is TGTGCCAGCATCTTCGAGGGAAGCTCCTACAATGAGCAGTTCTTC. Its protein is CASIFEGSSYNEQFF.